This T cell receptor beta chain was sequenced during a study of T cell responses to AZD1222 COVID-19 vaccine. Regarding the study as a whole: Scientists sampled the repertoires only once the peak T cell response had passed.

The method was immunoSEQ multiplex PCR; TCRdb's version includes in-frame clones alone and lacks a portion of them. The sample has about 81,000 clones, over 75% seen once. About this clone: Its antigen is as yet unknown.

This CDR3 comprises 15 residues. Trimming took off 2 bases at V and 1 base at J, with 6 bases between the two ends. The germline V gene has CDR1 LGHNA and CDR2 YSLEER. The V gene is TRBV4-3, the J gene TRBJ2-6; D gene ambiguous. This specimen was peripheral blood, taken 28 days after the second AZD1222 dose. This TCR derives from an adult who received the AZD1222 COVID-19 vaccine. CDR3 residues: CASSQPDSGANVLTF. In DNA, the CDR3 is TGCGCCAGCAGCCAACCGGATTCTGGGGCCAACGTCCTGACTTTC.